The present entry profiles one T cell receptor beta chain with its context. This specimen comes from a study of CD8+ T cells in alopecia areata. Indicated treatment: oral pan-JAK inhibitor, 5-10 mg twice daily. In each case, RNA was isolated and then reverse transcribed into cDNA as the sequencing template. TCRdb's copy holds only in-frame clones and misses some; the assay was immunoSEQ multiplex PCR. This table holds over 150,000 clones, about three fifths found once. Trimming pared 2 bases from V and 1 base from J, leaving 6 bases between. CDR3 size: 13 residues. CDR1 is KGHSH and CDR2 is LQKENI in the germline V gene.

The input for sequencing was CD4+ T cells sorted from blood, taken at week 24, from a patient treated with tofacitinib. V and J are TRBV18 and TRBJ2-7; D unresolved. The clonotype originates from a human donor with alopecia areata. CDR3 sequence: CASSPTESYEQYF. In DNA, the CDR3 is TGTGCCAGCTCACCAACAGAATCCTACGAGCAGTACTTC.